Following are 31 T cell receptor beta chains from one sample sequenced in a study of blood T cell repertoires in COVID-19. Data came from immunoSEQ multiplex PCR; TCRdb stores just in-frame clones and leaves some out. Altogether 220,000 or so clones are present, approximately 85% being singletons, with the ten largest covering approximately 2.6%. Sequenced sample: peripheral blood. All receptors derive from a man aged 50 to 59 who had recovered from COVID-19.

About this clone: Within the sample, other DNA sequences also encode this same CDR3. This chain links TRBV19 with TRBJ2-7; D is possibly TRBD2 (5 bases). The V and J ends lost 1 base and 1 base respectively, with 8 bases between them. CDR1 is LNHDA and CDR2 is SQIVND in the germline V gene (reference sequence). CDR3 length: 14 residues. The CDR3 nucleotides read TGTGCCAGTAGTATAGCGGGATCTTCCTACGAGCAGTACTTC. Its translation: CASSIAGSSYEQYF.

The chain carries TRBV13 and TRBJ2-5, with 7 positions matching TRBD2. This CDR3 spans 17 amino acids. From germline, CDR1 is PRHDT and CDR2 FYEKMQ (reference sequence). Unmatched junction bases numbered 12, after V lost 2 bases and J lost 3 bases. CDR3 in DNA: TGTGCCAGCAGCTTACGGATTCGGCGGGAGTGGGAAGAGACCCAGTACTTC. As protein: CASSLRIRREWEETQYF. The variable domain in full, with the rest retrieved from reference TRBV13 and TRBJ2-5, is AAGVIQSPRHLIKEKRETATLKCYPIPRHDTVYWYQQGPGQDPQFLISFYEKMQSDKGSIPDRFSAQQFSDYHSELNMSSLELGDSALYFCASSLRIRREWEETQYFGPGTRLLVL.

The rearrangement uses TRBV6-5 and TRBJ1-1; the D gene is possibly TRBD1 (6 bases). The CDR3 is 14 amino acids. CDR1 is MNHEY and CDR2 is SVGAGI in the germline V gene. V shed 5 bases and J shed 1 base, with 11 bases lying between them. This chain's CDR3 is CASSTGRSNTEAFF. CDR3 in DNA: TGTGCCAGCAGTACAGGGCGCTCGAACACTGAAGCTTTCTTT.

This clone has a handful of counts. The chain is built from TRBV7-2 and TRBJ2-5, with D maybe TRBD1 (5 bases). This CDR3 contains 14 residues. V lost 6 bases, J lost 1 base, and 12 bases lay in between. The V gene's germline CDR1 is SGHTA and CDR2 FQGNSA. The CDR3 DNA reads TGTGCCAGCAGTATGGGGCGGACCCAAGAGACCCAGTACTTC. Encoded protein: CASSMGRTQETQYF. The complete variable domain, with remaining parts taken from reference TRBV7-2 and TRBJ2-5, reads GAGVSQSPSNKVTEKGKDVELRCDPISGHTALYWYRQSLGQGLEFLIYFQGNSAPDKSGLPSDRFSAERTGGSVSTLTIQRTQQEDSAVYLCASSMGRTQETQYFGPGTRLLVL.

This clone was picked up one time. CDR3 bases: TGTGCCAGCAGTCTCTTCCCGGGAGAGGTCGATGAGCAGTTCTTC. Amino acid sequence: CASSLFPGEVDEQFF. V gene TRBV27 combines with J gene TRBJ2-1, with D tentatively TRBD2 (6 bases). The CDR3 has 15 amino acids. Germline CDR1 is MNHEY and CDR2 is SMNVEV (reference sequence). Trimming took off 5 bases at V and 8 bases at J, with 19 bases between the two ends.

This clone was detected ten times or more. The V and J genes are TRBV7-6 and TRBJ1-3, with TRBD1 matching 10 bases. CDR1 is SGHVS and CDR2 is FNYEAQ in the germline V gene. V was pared by 8 bases and J by 1 base, with 5 bases of the junction left unmatched. The CDR3 covers 15 residues. CDR3 nucleotides: TGTGCCAGCCGGGACAGGGGAACTTCTGGAAACACCATATATTTT. As protein: CASRDRGTSGNTIYF.

The V call is TRBV6-6, the J call TRBJ1-5, with D possibly being TRBD1 (5 bases). The CDR3 contains 14 residues. The germline V and J ends were trimmed by 2 bases and 3 bases, with 8 bases remaining between them. CDR1 is MNHNY, CDR2 SVGAGI, per germline (reference sequence). CDR3 nucleotide sequence: TGTGCCAGCAGTTACAGGGGTCTCAATCAGCCCCAGCATTTT. It translates to CASSYRGLNQPQHF.

The V and J genes are TRBV3-1 (or the pseudogene TRBV3-2) and TRBJ2-4; 9 nucleotides line up with TRBD2. The junction had 6 bases not matched to a gene; V was cut back by 1 base and J by 11 bases. This CDR3 is built from 14 residues. The germline V gene encodes CDR1 LGHDT and CDR2 YNNKEL (reference sequence). The CDR3 DNA reads as TGTGCCAGCAGCCAAGGGTGGCGGGAGGGAGTTCAGTACTTC. Translating gives CASSQGWREGVQYF.

The chain carries TRBV28 and TRBJ2-5; 10 positions agree with TRBD1. Germline trimming cut 5 bases from V and 2 bases from J; bases unmatched to any gene: 11. CDR3 length equals 17 residues. The germline gives CDR1 MDHEN, CDR2 SYDVKM. The DNA for the CDR3 is TGTGCCAGCAGTAGACCCCGGGGACAGGGGAAACAAGAGACCCAGTACTTC. Encoded protein: CASSRPRGQGKQETQYF.

J is TRBJ1-5 and V is TRBV30, with TRBD1 identical over 9 bases. Per germline, CDR1 GTSNPN and CDR2 SVGIG (reference sequence). The ends lost 0 bases at V and 6 bases at J; junction bases unmatched: 6. This CDR3 spans 15 amino acids. CDR3 nucleotides: TGTGCCTGGAGTGTTCTACAGGGGGCAGGTCAGCCCCAGCATTTT. Protein product: CAWSVLQGAGQPQHF.

The V and J genes are TRBV19 and TRBJ1-2; 9 bases line up with TRBD1. V lost 5 bases and J lost 6; bases outside the gene matches: 10. This CDR3 spans 15 amino acids. CDR1 LNHDA and CDR2 SQIVND come from the germline V gene (reference sequence). The CDR3 protein is CASSRGTGFRDGYTF. The CDR3 region has the DNA TGTGCCAGTAGTCGCGGGACAGGGTTCAGGGATGGCTACACCTTC.

A single count supports this clone. J is TRBJ2-5 and V is TRBV19; tentative D call: TRBD1 (5 bases). Trimming cost V 9 bases and J 3 bases, with 17 bases left between them. Germline assignment: CDR1 LNHDA and CDR2 SQIVND (reference sequence). The CDR3 is made up of 14 amino acids. The CDR3 DNA sequence: TGTGCCAGCGGGCCAGGGTTTCTCAAAGAGACCCAGTACTTC. Its translation: CASGPGFLKETQYF. Combining the CDR3 with reference TRBV19 and TRBJ2-5 gives the whole variable domain DGGITQSPKYLFRKEGQNVTLSCEQNLNHDAMYWYRQDPGQGLRLIYYSQIVNDFQKGDIAEGYSVSREKKESFPLTVTSAQKNPTAFYLCASGPGFLKETQYFGPGTRLLVL.

This clone was detected many times. The genes are TRBV10-3 and TRBJ2-7, with 8 bases matching TRBD1. Germline-derived CDR1 and CDR2 are ENHRY and SYGVKD. The CDR3 sequence is 14 residues long. V was pared by 2 bases and J by 4 bases, with 4 bases of the junction left unmatched. The CDR3, as DNA: TGTGCCATCAGTGAGGACAGGGGTCGTTACGAGCAGTACTTC. Amino acids: CAISEDRGRYEQYF.

The CDR3 reads CASSLSTGYNSPLHF. Here the CDR3 DNA reads TGCGCCAGCAGCTTGTCGACAGGCTATAATTCACCCCTCCACTTT. The J gene is TRBJ1-6, the V gene TRBV5-1; D possibly corresponds to TRBD1 (6 bases). V lost 1 base to trimming and J lost 3 bases, with 8 bases between them. CDR3 size: 15 residues. The germline gives CDR1 SGHRS, CDR2 YFSETQ.

The rearrangement uses TRBV28 and TRBJ2-7; no firm D call. CDR3 length: 13 amino acids. The germline V and J ends were trimmed by 3 bases and 0 bases, with 6 bases remaining between them. Per the germline V gene, CDR1 is MDHEN and CDR2 is SYDVKM. The CDR3 nucleotides are TGTGCCAGCAGTTTCCAAAACTCCTACGAGCAGTACTTC. Residues: CASSFQNSYEQYF.

In its sample, this clone was seen a few times. V and J are TRBV5-4 and TRBJ2-2, with 13 bases aligning to TRBD2. The CDR3 consists of 17 residues. The V gene's germline CDR1 is SGHNT and CDR2 YYREEE (reference sequence). The J segment lost 6 bases and the V segment lost 1 base, leaving 6 bases of the junction unmatched. CDR3 DNA sequence: TGTGCCAGCAGCTTGAGGACTAGCGGGAGAAGGGCCGGGGAGCTGTTTTTT. The encoded protein is CASSLRTSGRRAGELFF.

V gene TRBV28 combines with J gene TRBJ1-5; tentative D call: TRBD1 (6 bases). V was trimmed by 3 bases and J by 2 bases, leaving 17 bases between them. Germline CDR1 reads MDHEN; CDR2 reads SYDVKM. This CDR3 contains 17 residues. CDR3: CASSLLGPGGGNQPQHF. The DNA for the CDR3 is TGTGCCAGCAGTTTGTTGGGTCCGGGGGGCGGCAATCAGCCCCAGCATTTT. Together with reference TRBV28 and TRBJ1-5, the CDR3 gives the full variable domain: DVKVTQSSRYLVKRTGEKVFLECVQDMDHENMFWYRQDPGLGLRLIYFSYDVKMKEKGDIPEGYSVSREKKERFSLILESASTNQTSMYLCASSLLGPGGGNQPQHFGDGTRLSIL.

The genes are TRBV15 and TRBJ2-7; 14 bases match TRBD2. CDR1 and CDR2 from the germline V gene are LNHNV and YYDKDF (reference sequence). The CDR3 is 17 amino acids. After removal of 3 bases from V and 1 base from J, the junction contained 5 bases not matched to a gene. CDR3 amino acids: CATSRTSGRALSYEQYF. Here the CDR3 DNA reads TGTGCCACCAGCAGGACTAGCGGGAGGGCCTTATCCTACGAGCAGTACTTC. Full variable domain (missing parts from reference TRBV15 and TRBJ2-7): DAMVIQNPRYQVTQFGKPVTLSCSQTLNHNVMYWYQQKSSQAPKLLFHYYDKDFNNEADTPDNFQSRRPNTSFCFLDIRSPGLGDTAMYLCATSRTSGRALSYEQYFGPGTRLTVT.

The J gene is TRBJ2-3, the V gene TRBV5-4; possibly TRBD2 for D (6 bases). V dropped 4 bases and J dropped 1 base, with 13 bases sitting between them. The germline V gene has CDR1 SGHNT and CDR2 YYREEE (reference sequence). The CDR3 spans 15 residues. The CDR3 DNA reads TGTGCCAGCAGCCAGCCGGGACTTGGCACAGATACGCAGTATTTT. Residues: CASSQPGLGTDTQYF.

This sequence joins TRBV7-8 and TRBJ1-3; D is possibly TRBD1 (6 bases). The CDR3 is 15 residues long. CDR1 is SGHVS and CDR2 is FQNEAQ in the germline V gene. V lost 9 bases, J lost 0 bases, and 15 bases lay in between. The CDR3 DNA reads TGTGCCAGTTCGAACAGGGCGAACTCTGGAAACACCATATATTTT. As protein: CASSNRANSGNTIYF. Supplemented by reference TRBV7-8 and TRBJ1-3, the full variable domain reads GAGVSQSPRYKVAKRGQDVALRCDPISGHVSLFWYQQALGQGPEFLTYFQNEAQLDKSGLPSDRFFAERPEGSVSTLKIQRTQQEDSAVYLCASSNRANSGNTIYFGEGSWLTVV.

This chain uses TRBV28 with TRBJ1-2; D perhaps matches TRBD1 (5 bases). The CDR3 loop spans 15 amino acids. CDR1 MDHEN and CDR2 SYDVKM come from the germline V gene. Trimming removed 2 bases at V and 3 bases at J, with 13 bases between. The CDR3 sequence is CASSLGGGGDYGYTF. The CDR3 DNA follows: TGTGCCAGCAGTTTAGGCGGGGGAGGGGACTATGGCTACACCTTC.

A word on this clone: Distinct nucleotide sequences in the sample also encode this CDR3. The rearrangement uses TRBV7-9 and TRBJ1-1; no definite D call. Germline assignment: CDR1 SEHNR and CDR2 FQNEAQ (reference sequence). The CDR3 length is 13 residues. The V and J ends lost 5 bases and 3 bases respectively, with 10 bases between them. This CDR3 reads CASSLKRDTEAFF. The CDR3 DNA reads TGTGCCAGCAGCCTCAAGCGAGACACTGAAGCTTTCTTT.

The chain has TRBV5-4 and TRBJ2-7, with 7 nucleotides matching TRBD1. Per the germline V gene, CDR1 is SGHNT and CDR2 is YYREEE (reference sequence). The CDR3 covers 16 residues. V lost 3 bases, J lost 1 base, and 10 bases stayed unmatched. The CDR3 nucleotides are TGTGCCAGCAGCTCTTCCGGGGACAGCCCTTCCTACGAGCAGTACTTC. Its protein product is CASSSSGDSPSYEQYF.

The chain joins TRBV27 to TRBJ2-1, with TRBD1 matching 9 bases. The germline gives CDR1 MNHEY, CDR2 SMNVEV (reference sequence). Losses at the gene ends were 4 bases for V and 6 bases for J; bases not matched to a gene: 19. The CDR3 extends over 19 amino acids. DNA for the CDR3: TGTGCCAGCAGTTCCCCCGTGACAGGGGGAGCTAGCGGATTCAATGAGCAGTTCTTC. Translated: CASSSPVTGGASGFNEQFF.

The chain joins TRBV3-1 (or the pseudogene TRBV3-2) to TRBJ2-1, with D hard to call. Germline CDR1 and CDR2: LGHDT and YNNKEL (reference sequence). This CDR3 has 13 residues. The V gene lost 3 bases and the J gene lost 6 bases, with 9 bases spanning the gap. The CDR3 region is CASSQELGNEQFF. The CDR3 DNA sequence: TGTGCCAGCAGCCAGGAGCTAGGCAATGAGCAGTTCTTC.

The chain joins TRBV6-6 to TRBJ2-7, with TRBD1 identical over 8 bases. CDR3 length: 14 amino acids. The germline V gene encodes CDR1 MNHNY and CDR2 SVGAGI (reference sequence). The trim removed 6 bases at V and 5 bases at J, leaving 9 bases unmatched. The CDR3, as DNA: TGTGCCAGCAGGCTACAGGGGGTAATGAACGAGCAGTACTTC. Amino acid sequence: CASRLQGVMNEQYF.

The chain employs TRBV28 and TRBJ2-3, with TRBD1 matching 10 bases. V was pared by 4 bases and J by 6 bases, with 4 bases of the junction left unmatched. In germline, CDR1 is MDHEN, CDR2 SYDVKM. The CDR3 totals 14 residues. The chain's CDR3 is CASSSGTGVDTQYF. The CDR3 DNA reads as TGTGCCAGCAGTTCCGGGACAGGGGTGGATACGCAGTATTTT.

The chain combines TRBV18 with TRBJ1-1, with 9 bases lining up with TRBD1. From germline, CDR1 is KGHSH and CDR2 LQKENI. This CDR3 has 17 amino acids. V lost 5 bases, J lost 1 base, and 11 bases stayed unmatched. The CDR3 protein is CASSSGQGPRWNTEAFF. The CDR3 DNA reads TGTGCCAGCTCATCGGGACAGGGACCCCGTTGGAACACTGAAGCTTTCTTT.

The chain uses TRBV28 and TRBJ1-2; D not resolved. V was trimmed by 8 bases and J by 8 bases, leaving 24 bases between them. Germline CDR1 MDHEN, CDR2 SYDVKM. CDR3 length equals 15 residues. CDR3: CASGTLYPSASGYTF. The CDR3 region has the DNA TGTGCCAGCGGCACGCTTTACCCTTCGGCTAGCGGCTACACCTTC.

The count of this clone is one. V is TRBV3-1 (or the pseudogene TRBV3-2) and J is TRBJ2-7, with 7 bases identical to TRBD1. Germline V gene lookup returns CDR1 LGHDT and CDR2 YNNKEL (reference sequence). The V segment lost 4 bases and the J segment 6 bases; nucleotides outside the gene matches: 6. The length of the CDR3 is 13 residues. Here the CDR3 reads CASSPNRGFEQYF. The CDR3 DNA reads TGTGCCAGCAGCCCGAACAGGGGCTTCGAGCAGTACTTC.

CDR3 coding DNA: TGTGCCACCAGCAGAGATTATGGCGGGAGGCCCCCCGGGGAGCTGTTTTTT. This translates into CATSRDYGGRPPGELFF. The chain uses TRBV15 and TRBJ2-2, with 8 bases fitting TRBD2. The CDR3 runs 17 residues. From germline, CDR1 is LNHNV and CDR2 YYDKDF (reference sequence). The V segment lost 0 bases and the J segment 6 bases; nucleotides outside the gene matches: 9.